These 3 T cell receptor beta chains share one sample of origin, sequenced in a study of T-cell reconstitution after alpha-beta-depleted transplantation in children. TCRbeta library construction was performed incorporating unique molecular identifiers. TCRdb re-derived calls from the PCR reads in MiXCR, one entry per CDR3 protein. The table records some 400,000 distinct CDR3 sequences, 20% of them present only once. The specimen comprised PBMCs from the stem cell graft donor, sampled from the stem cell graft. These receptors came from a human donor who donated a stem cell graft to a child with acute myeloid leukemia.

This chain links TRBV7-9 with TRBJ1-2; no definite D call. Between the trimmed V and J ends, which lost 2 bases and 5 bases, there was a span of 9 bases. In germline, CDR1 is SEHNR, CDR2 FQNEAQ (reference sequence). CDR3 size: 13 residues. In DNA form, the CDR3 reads TGTGCCAGCAGCTTAATCTCAAAGTATGGCTACACCTTC. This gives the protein CASSLISKYGYTF.

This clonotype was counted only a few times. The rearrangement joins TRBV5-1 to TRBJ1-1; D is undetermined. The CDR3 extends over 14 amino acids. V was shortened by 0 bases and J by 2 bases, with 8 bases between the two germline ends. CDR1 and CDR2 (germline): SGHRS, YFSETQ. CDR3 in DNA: TGCGCCAGCAGCTTGGCCCCGGAAAACACTGAAGCTTTCTTT. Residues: CASSLAPENTEAFF.

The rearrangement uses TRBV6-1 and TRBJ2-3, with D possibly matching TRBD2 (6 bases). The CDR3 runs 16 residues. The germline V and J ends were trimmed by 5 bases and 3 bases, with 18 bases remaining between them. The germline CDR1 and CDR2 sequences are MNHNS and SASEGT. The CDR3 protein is CASSPLKRAGTDTQYF. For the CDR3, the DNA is TGTGCCAGCAGTCCCCTCAAGCGGGCCGGGACAGATACGCAGTATTTT.